This T cell receptor (beta chain) was observed in a study of cytomegalovirus exposure and HLA in healthy donors. The PCR ran on 60 Vbeta and 13 Jbeta primers. Only in-frame clones appear in the TCRdb table, and some are missing; sequencing was by immunoSEQ multiplex PCR. Its table records 150,000 to 200,000 clones. The CDR3 loop spans 14 amino acids. The V end lost 1 base, the J end lost 4 bases, and 11 bases lay between the germline ends. CDR1 is SGHVS and CDR2 is FNYEAQ in the germline V gene. V gene TRBV7-6 combines with J gene TRBJ2-7, with D perhaps TRBD2 (6 bases). The sequenced sample consisted of PBMCs. This TCR was recovered from a woman aged 18-30 years in good health and CMV-seropositive. In nucleotides, the CDR3 is TGTGCCAGCAGCTTAGACGGGAGCGGGTACGAGCAGTACTTC. Protein: CASSLDGSGYEQYF.